The 25 T cell receptor beta chains below come from one sample, sequenced in a study of cytomegalovirus exposure and HLA in healthy donors. The PCR had 60 Vbeta and 13 Jbeta primers. The protocol was immunoSEQ multiplex PCR, while the TCRdb copy is restricted to in-frame clones and leaves out a portion. The sample shows fewer than 200,000 clones, almost 80% of them seen only once. The material sequenced was PBMCs. The receptors originated from a woman between 45 and 60 years old in good health and CMV-seronegative.

J is TRBJ2-3 and V is TRBV4-3; D is perhaps TRBD2 (6 bases). V lost 1 base and J 2 bases, leaving 13 bases between the germline ends. The CDR3 covers 16 residues. Germline CDR1 is LGHNA and CDR2 is YSLEER. The CDR3 bases are TGCGCCAGCAGCCAAGTTTACCCGGGGGTCACAGATACGCAGTATTTT. Protein: CASSQVYPGVTDTQYF.

The chain links TRBV27 to TRBJ2-7; tentative D call: TRBD1 (6 bases). V lost 3 bases and J 4 bases, leaving 19 bases between the germline ends. CDR3 length: 16 amino acids. The germline V gene encodes CDR1 MNHEY and CDR2 SMNVEV (reference sequence). In nucleotides, the CDR3 is TGTGCCAGCAGTTTTGGGGTGAGGGCCAGGGGTTACGAGCAGTACTTC. Encoded protein: CASSFGVRARGYEQYF.

This sequence joins TRBV9 and TRBJ2-2; TRBD2 aligns across 9 bases. The J segment lost 0 bases and the V segment lost 4 bases, leaving 1 base of the junction unmatched. The germline V gene encodes CDR1 SGDLS and CDR2 YYNGEE. The CDR3 spans 15 residues. CDR3 nucleotides: TGTGCCAGCAGCCTAGCGGGAACGAACACCGGGGAGCTGTTTTTT. Residues: CASSLAGTNTGELFF.

Only one count was recorded for this clone. J is TRBJ2-4 and V is TRBV19; D possibly corresponds to TRBD1 (5 bases). With 1 base removed from V and 5 bases from J, the gap between germline ends came to 12 bases. The CDR3 runs to 15 residues. Germline V CDR1 and CDR2: LNHDA, SQIVND (reference sequence). The CDR3, as DNA: TGTGCCAGTAGTATAGTTTCAGGGTCAGAAAACATTCAGTACTTC. Amino acids: CASSIVSGSENIQYF.

The chain uses TRBV9 and TRBJ1-2; D unclear. Germline V gene lookup returns CDR1 SGDLS and CDR2 YYNGEE. V gave up 2 bases and J gave up 8 bases, with 10 bases separating them. This CDR3 is 12 amino acids long. CDR3 sequence (DNA): TGTGCCAGCAGCGTCACTGGCGGGGGCTACACCTTC. Encoded protein: CASSVTGGGYTF.

The chain joins TRBV18 to TRBJ1-1; a weak D match, TRBD1 (5 bases). Germline CDR1 is KGHSH and CDR2 is LQKENI. The CDR3 has 15 amino acids. V was clipped by 2 bases and J by 1 base, with 11 bases between them. The CDR3 is CASSPTTGANTEAFF. The DNA for the CDR3 is TGTGCCAGCTCACCAACCACAGGAGCGAACACTGAAGCTTTCTTT.

This rearrangement joins TRBV28 to TRBJ1-1, with D possibly being TRBD1 (5 bases). The CDR3 runs 18 residues. Trimming shortened V by 2 bases and J by 5 bases, and 24 bases separated the two germline ends. Germline CDR1 and CDR2: MDHEN and SYDVKM. CDR3 sequence (DNA): TGTGCCAGCAGTTTAATAGTCGGGCAGGGTGTCTTTAGGACTGAAGCTTTCTTT. Translation: CASSLIVGQGVFRTEAFF.

This chain joins TRBV30 and TRBJ2-7, with a possible D match to TRBD1 (6 bases). Trimming removed 5 bases at V and 0 bases at J, with 11 bases between. The germline V gene has CDR1 GTSNPN and CDR2 SVGIG (reference sequence). CDR3 size: 13 residues. CDR3 sequence: CAWVTGPSYEQYF. CDR3 sequence (DNA): TGTGCCTGGGTTACAGGGCCCTCCTACGAGCAGTACTTC.

The V call is TRBV11-3, the J call TRBJ2-3; tentatively, D is TRBD1 (6 bases). V was shortened by 5 bases and J by 2 bases, with 17 bases between the two germline ends. The CDR3 has 16 amino acids. Germline V gene lookup returns CDR1 SGHNT and CDR2 YENEEA. The CDR3 DNA reads as TGTGCCAGCAGCCCCTCTTATGGGGGCGACACAGATACGCAGTATTTT. As protein: CASSPSYGGDTDTQYF. Full variable domain (remainder filled in from reference TRBV11-3 and TRBJ2-3): EAGVVQSPRYKIIEKKQPVAFWCNPISGHNTLYWYLQNLGQGPELLIRYENEEAVDDSQLPKDRFSAERLKGVDSTLKIQPAELGDSAVYLCASSPSYGGDTDTQYFGPGTRLTVL.

The rearrangement joins TRBV9 to TRBJ1-3; D is uncertain. Trimming stripped 0 bases from V and 0 bases from J, with 7 bases between. Per germline, CDR1 SGDLS and CDR2 YYNGEE. The CDR3 spans 15 residues. DNA for the CDR3: TGTGCCAGCAGCGTAGGTGCGTACTCTGGAAACACCATATATTTT. Translation gives CASSVGAYSGNTIYF.

The sample holds one count of this clone. The chain employs TRBV28 and TRBJ2-5; 10 bases are a match to TRBD1. J gave up 2 bases and V 8 bases, and 5 bases lay outside the gene matches. Germline loops: CDR1 MDHEN, CDR2 SYDVKM. CDR3 length equals 14 residues. The CDR3 DNA is TGTGCCAGCTACGGGACAGGGGAACAAGAGACCCAGTACTTC. Translated, it gives CASYGTGEQETQYF.

This clone has a handful of counts. CDR3 bases: TGTGCCAGCAGTGAGCTTCTGCCGGGGGGGGCCAACGTCCTGACTTTC. This codes for CASSELLPGGANVLTF. The V call is TRBV2, the J call TRBJ2-6; D possibly corresponds to TRBD2 (5 bases). The V end lost 3 bases, the J end lost 4 bases, and 13 bases lay between the germline ends. This CDR3 has 16 amino acids. Germline V gene lookup returns CDR1 SNHLY and CDR2 FYNNEI. The full variable domain, its missing parts supplied by reference TRBV2 and TRBJ2-6, is EPEVTQTPSHQVTQMGQEVILRCVPISNHLYFYWYRQILGQKVEFLVSFYNNEISEKSEIFDDQFSVERPDGSNFTLKIRSTKLEDSAMYFCASSELLPGGANVLTFGAGSRLTVL.

The V gene is TRBV5-1, the J gene TRBJ2-2, with TRBD2 matching 9 bases. Per the germline V gene, CDR1 is SGHRS and CDR2 is YFSETQ. Trimming removed 3 bases from V and 1 base from J; junction bases left unmatched: 4. This CDR3 is 16 amino acids long. The DNA of the CDR3 is TGCGCCAGCAGCTCGACTAGCGGAGGGAACACCGGGGAGCTGTTTTTT. This gives the protein CASSSTSGGNTGELFF.

Remarks on this clone: The junction differs from germline at one of its ends, possibly a read error. As DNA, the CDR3 is TGTTCCAGCAGCTTTCTATTCCTCGAGCAGTACTTC. This translates into CSSSFLFLEQYF. The V call is TRBV7-9, the J call TRBJ2-7, with no clear D. This CDR3 spans 12 amino acids. Germline V gene sequence: CDR1 SEHNR, CDR2 FQNEAQ (reference sequence).

The rearrangement links TRBV27 to TRBJ2-2, with D tentatively TRBD2 (6 bases). V was cut by 2 bases and J by 7 bases, with 8 bases left in between. Germline V gene sequence: CDR1 MNHEY, CDR2 SMNVEV (reference sequence). The CDR3 has 13 residues. The CDR3 DNA follows: TGTGCCAGCAGTTTAACGGGGGTCGGGGAGCTGTTTTTT. Translated: CASSLTGVGELFF.

V is TRBV30 and J is TRBJ1-1, with no clear D. The germline CDR1 and CDR2 sequences are GTSNPN and SVGIG (reference sequence). This CDR3 comprises 14 residues. Trimming removed 0 bases at V and 1 base at J, with 9 bases between. This chain's CDR3 is CAWSVQGRNTEAFF. The DNA of the CDR3 is TGTGCCTGGAGTGTACAAGGGAGGAACACTGAAGCTTTCTTT.

The CDR3 coding sequence is TGTGCCAGCAGCGGAAAACCGGGACTAGCGGGAGGCTGGGGTGGGTACCAAGAGACCCAGTACTTC. Its protein is CASSGKPGLAGGWGGYQETQYF. This rearrangement joins TRBV9 to TRBJ2-5; 15 nucleotides agree with TRBD2. CDR1 and CDR2 (germline): SGDLS, YYNGEE. The CDR3 extends over 22 amino acids. V trimming: 3 bases; J trimming: 0 bases; junction bases outside the gene matches: 18.

The CDR3 DNA sequence: TGCAGCGTAACTGACACCTTTAACTATGGCTACACCTTC. Translated: CSVTDTFNYGYTF. The chain uses TRBV29-1 and TRBJ1-2; D not certain. Per the germline V gene, CDR1 is SQVTM and CDR2 is ANQGSEA. The ends were cut back, 6 bases at V and 1 base at J, with 12 bases in the middle. The CDR3 has 13 amino acids.

The chain combines TRBV7-2 with TRBJ2-4, with TRBD2 matching over 11 bases. This CDR3 contains 16 residues. V was pared by 4 bases and J by 7 bases, with 9 bases of the junction left unmatched. CDR1 is SGHTA, CDR2 FQGNSA, per germline. As DNA, the CDR3 is TGTGCCAGCAGCTCCATAGCGGGGGGGCGTAGCAACATTCAGTACTTC. Residues: CASSSIAGGRSNIQYF.

The genes are TRBV18 and TRBJ1-1, with D maybe TRBD1 (6 bases). CDR3 length: 13 residues. Trimming shortened V by 4 bases and J by 2 bases, and 8 bases separated the two germline ends. From germline, CDR1 is KGHSH and CDR2 LQKENI. The CDR3 nucleotides read TGTGCCAGCTCACTCGGGACAAACACTGAAGCTTTCTTT. Its translation is CASSLGTNTEAFF.

This clone was seen only a few times. The V gene is TRBV28, the J gene TRBJ1-1, with D maybe TRBD1 (6 bases). CDR1 is MDHEN and CDR2 is SYDVKM in the germline V gene. The CDR3 is made up of 17 amino acids. The ends were cut back, 5 bases at V and 0 bases at J, with 19 bases in the middle. Written as DNA, the CDR3 is TGTGCCAGCAGTCAACCCCCAAATACAGGGATGAACACTGAAGCTTTCTTT. Its translation: CASSQPPNTGMNTEAFF.

The rearrangement uses TRBV27 and TRBJ2-7; 10 nucleotides agree with TRBD1. Trimming removed 5 bases from V and 2 bases from J; junction bases left unmatched: 12. This CDR3 contains 17 residues. The germline V gene has CDR1 MNHEY and CDR2 SMNVEV (reference sequence). The DNA for the CDR3 is TGTGCCAGCAGTGCCCTAAGGGGGGGACAGGGGCCCTACGAGCAGTACTTC. Translation gives CASSALRGGQGPYEQYF.

The chain employs TRBV7-2 and TRBJ1-2; a weak D match, TRBD1 (6 bases). Trimming took off 6 bases at V and 8 bases at J, with 16 bases between the two ends. Germline loops: CDR1 SGHTA, CDR2 FQGNSA. This CDR3 has 13 amino acids. The CDR3 coding sequence is TGTGCCAGCAGGTTCACAGGGTCGGTCGGCTACACCTTC. This translates into CASRFTGSVGYTF.

The CDR3 coding sequence is TGTGCCAGCAGCTATCGGGACAGGGGTAACTATGGCTACACCTTC. It yields the protein CASSYRDRGNYGYTF. The chain joins TRBV28 to TRBJ1-2; 10 bases are shared with TRBD1. This CDR3 spans 15 amino acids. V lost 6 bases to trimming and J lost 1 base; unmatched junction nucleotides: 5. Germline-derived CDR1 and CDR2 are MDHEN and SYDVKM.

The gene calls are TRBV15 and TRBJ2-7, with 7 bases fitting TRBD2. CDR1 is LNHNV, CDR2 YYDKDF, per germline (reference sequence). J gave up 6 bases and V 0 bases, and 8 bases lay outside the gene matches. The CDR3 loop spans 15 amino acids. The CDR3 spells CATSREGREPGEQYF. The CDR3 DNA reads as TGTGCCACCAGCAGAGAGGGGCGGGAGCCGGGCGAGCAGTACTTC.